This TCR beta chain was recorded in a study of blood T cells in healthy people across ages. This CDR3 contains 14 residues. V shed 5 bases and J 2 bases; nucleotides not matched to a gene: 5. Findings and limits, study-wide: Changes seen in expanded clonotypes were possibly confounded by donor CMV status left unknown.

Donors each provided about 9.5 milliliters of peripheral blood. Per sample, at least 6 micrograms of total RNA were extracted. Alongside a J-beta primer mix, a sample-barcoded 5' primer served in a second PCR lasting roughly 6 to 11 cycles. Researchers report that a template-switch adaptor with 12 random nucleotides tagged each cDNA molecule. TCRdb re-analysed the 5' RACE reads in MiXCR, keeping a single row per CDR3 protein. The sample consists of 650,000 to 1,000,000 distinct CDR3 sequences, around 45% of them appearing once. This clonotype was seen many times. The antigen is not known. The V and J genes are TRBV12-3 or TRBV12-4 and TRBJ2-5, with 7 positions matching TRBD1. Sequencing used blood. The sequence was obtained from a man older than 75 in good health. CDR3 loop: CASSQKTGQETQYF. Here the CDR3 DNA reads TGTGCCAGCAGTCAAAAGACAGGGCAAGAGACCCAGTACTTC.